Listed below are T cell receptor beta chains from one sample, sequenced in a study of glioma-infiltrating T cells. Using its own MiXCR run on the multiplex PCR reads, TCRdb lists one record per CDR3 protein. The table has some 160,000 distinct CDR3 sequences, approximately 40% seen once; the top ten hold around 4.9%. Sequencing was performed on glioma tissue, nonneoplastic brain tissue, or PBMCs (not recorded which). Receptors were obtained from a human donor with low-grade glioma or glioblastoma, undergoing nonglioma brain surgery, or in good health (not recorded which). CDR3s leave out the opening cysteine and the closing phenylalanine or tryptophan.

v_call: TRBV18
cdr3_aa: ASSLTTTQETQY

v_call: TRBV19
cdr3_aa: ASRGDTTYEQY

v_call: TRBV20-1
cdr3_aa: SARTSGRFADTQY

v_call: TRBV7-9
cdr3_aa: ASRSGQGYEQF

v_call: TRBV7-9
cdr3_aa: ASSYRTGAGTNEKLF

v_call: TRBV12-5
cdr3_aa: ASGARDRYNEQF

v_call: TRBV28
cdr3_aa: ASTPASDSYEQY

v_call: TRBV18
cdr3_aa: ASSPVARELYNEQF

v_call: TRBV18
cdr3_aa: ASSPRRSLAGTDEQY

v_call: TRBV7-2
cdr3_aa: ASSLPPVNTKY

v_call: TRBV7-9
cdr3_aa: ASSFQHLETQY

v_call: TRBV19
cdr3_aa: ASSMGTDTKY

v_call: TRBV20-1
cdr3_aa: SAEVAIGTEAF

v_call: TRBV29-1
cdr3_aa: SVGLDEQF

v_call: TRBV20-1
cdr3_aa: SAKGSGLNSPLH

v_call: TRBV3-1
cdr3_aa: ASSYLRAGTDKQY

v_call: TRBV27
cdr3_aa: ASRAVENQPQN

v_call: TRBV5-4
cdr3_aa: ASSLDSNEQF

v_call: TRBV19
cdr3_aa: ASSIGSAGNQPQH

v_call: TRBV28
cdr3_aa: ASSFPSDLNQPQH

v_call: TRBV7-9
cdr3_aa: ASSFSGSKAVEKF

v_call: TRBV5-1
cdr3_aa: ASSREGRGMDIQY

v_call: TRBV7-9
cdr3_aa: ASSQYPYEQY

v_call: TRBV7-2
cdr3_aa: ASSLGEIYEQY

v_call: TRBV27
cdr3_aa: ASSFNPQGTDKQY

v_call: TRBV7-2
cdr3_aa: ASSFEDPTDTQY

v_call: TRBV20-1
cdr3_aa: SARVPSGTQPTGSSLH

v_call: TRBV4-2
cdr3_aa: ASNPGLAGNSYNEQF

v_call: TRBV20-1
cdr3_aa: SANGPAYGYT

v_call: TRBV12-3/TRBV12-4
cdr3_aa: ASSLLANSNQPQH

v_call: TRBV2
cdr3_aa: ASSVGANVLT

v_call: TRBV7-2
cdr3_aa: ASSPGGTSGYEQY

v_call: TRBV12-3/TRBV12-4
cdr3_aa: ASSFGLGIYT

v_call: TRBV20-1
cdr3_aa: SASGQPQH

v_call: TRBV18
cdr3_aa: ATSPGGQAYEQY

v_call: TRBV12-3/TRBV12-4
cdr3_aa: SSSLEGNTEAF

v_call: TRBV5-4
cdr3_aa: ASSADWGKVNTEAF